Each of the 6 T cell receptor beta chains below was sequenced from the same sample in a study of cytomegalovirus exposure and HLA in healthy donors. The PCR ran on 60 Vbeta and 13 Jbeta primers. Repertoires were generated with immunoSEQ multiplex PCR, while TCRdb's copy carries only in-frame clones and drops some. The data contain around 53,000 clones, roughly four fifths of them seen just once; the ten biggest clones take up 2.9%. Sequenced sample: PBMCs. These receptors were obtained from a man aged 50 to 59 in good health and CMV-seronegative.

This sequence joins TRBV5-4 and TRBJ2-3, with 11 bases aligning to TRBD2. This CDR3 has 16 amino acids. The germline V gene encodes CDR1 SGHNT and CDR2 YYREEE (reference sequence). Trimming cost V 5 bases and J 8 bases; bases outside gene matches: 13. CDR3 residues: CASRNSGGDLSGTQYF. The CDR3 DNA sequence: TGTGCCAGCAGGAATAGCGGGGGGGACCTATCCGGTACGCAGTATTTT.

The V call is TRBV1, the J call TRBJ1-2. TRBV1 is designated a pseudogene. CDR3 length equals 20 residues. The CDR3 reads CTSSRGLLHLLMATLWFYTF. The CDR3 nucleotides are TGCACCAGCAGCAGGGGACTCCTTCATCTCCTTATGGCTACTTTATGGTTCTACACCTTC.

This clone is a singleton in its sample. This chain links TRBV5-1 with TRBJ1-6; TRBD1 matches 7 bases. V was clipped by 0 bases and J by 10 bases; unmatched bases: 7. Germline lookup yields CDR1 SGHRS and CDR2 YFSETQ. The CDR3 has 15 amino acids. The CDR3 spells CASSLDDRVGSPLHF. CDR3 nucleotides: TGCGCCAGCAGCTTGGATGACAGGGTCGGATCACCCCTCCACTTT.

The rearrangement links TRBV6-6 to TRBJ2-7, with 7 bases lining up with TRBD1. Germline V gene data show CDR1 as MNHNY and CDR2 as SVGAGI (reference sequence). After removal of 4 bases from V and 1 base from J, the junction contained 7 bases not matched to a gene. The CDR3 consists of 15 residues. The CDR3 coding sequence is TGTGCCAGCAGTTTAACGACAGGGATATCCTACGAGCAGTACTTC. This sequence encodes CASSLTTGISYEQYF.

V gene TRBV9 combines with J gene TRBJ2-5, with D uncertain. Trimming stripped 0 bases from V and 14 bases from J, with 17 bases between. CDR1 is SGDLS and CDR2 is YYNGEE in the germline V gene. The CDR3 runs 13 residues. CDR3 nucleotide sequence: TGTGCCAGCAGCGTAGTCGTGCGGCAAGTAGAATACTTC. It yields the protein CASSVVVRQVEYF.

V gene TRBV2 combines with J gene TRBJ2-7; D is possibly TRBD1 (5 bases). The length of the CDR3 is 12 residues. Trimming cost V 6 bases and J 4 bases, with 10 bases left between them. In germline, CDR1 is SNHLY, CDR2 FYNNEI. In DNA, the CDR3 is TGTGCCAGCAGCTTAGGGGTTTACGAGCAGTACTTC. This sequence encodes CASSLGVYEQYF.